This TCR beta chain emerged from a study of T-cell memory formation after mild COVID-19. Ten or more counts support this clonotype. The antigen remains undetermined. Study results and limitations: Proof of SARS-CoV-2 specificity was absent for the second-wave clones that crested on day 37. A balance of CD4 and CD8 characterized clones contracting day 15 to 85, whereas later expanders leaned CD4+. There were some responding clones in pre-infection memory, which suggested that cross-reactive memory had joined.

V lost 5 bases, J lost 3 bases, and 20 bases lay in between. Germline V gene sequence: CDR1 SEHNR, CDR2 FQNEAQ (reference sequence). The CDR3 extends over 16 amino acids. From 5'RACE with constant-segment primers came TCR alpha and TCR beta cDNA libraries that carried sample barcodes and UMIs. TCRdb re-analysed the 5' RACE reads in MiXCR, keeping a single row per CDR3 protein. The sample shows approximately 560,000 distinct CDR3 sequences, around a sixth of them seen only once. V gene TRBV7-9 combines with J gene TRBJ2-7; no clear D gene. Sequencing was performed on PBMCs or a T cell subset sorted from them (not recorded which). This receptor was obtained from an adult woman who had mild COVID-19 (a few samples of this study predate the infection). Cell type and time point are not known. This CDR3 is CASSPSASVAGYEQYF. For the CDR3, the DNA is TGTGCCAGCAGCCCCTCAGCTTCGGTAGCAGGCTACGAGCAGTACTTC.